This T cell receptor beta chain is drawn from a study of OX40 agonist ivuxolimab in advanced cancers. About the study: Of the patients, three showed partial responses, one with hepatocellular carcinoma and two with cutaneous melanoma.

This table comes from immunoSEQ multiplex PCR, and its TCRdb copy is limited to in-frame clones, with some not included. The sample carries fewer than 90,000 clones, about 90% recorded once. The sample holds a few counts of this clone. The TCR originated in an adult with an advanced solid tumor such as melanoma, head and neck, liver or kidney cancer. Sample: CD4+ or CD8+ T cells sorted from blood, taken in a trial of the OX40 agonist ivuxolimab.

The CDR3 loop reads CASSHDRVSYGYTF. The CDR3 DNA follows: TGTGCCAGTAGTCACGACAGGGTTAGCTATGGCTACACCTTC. The chain is built from TRBV19 and TRBJ1-2; 7 positions match TRBD1. With V trimmed by 5 bases and J by 4 bases, 7 bases remained unmatched. The CDR3 extends over 14 amino acids. CDR1 is LNHDA, CDR2 SQIVND, per germline (reference sequence). The complete variable domain, with remaining parts taken from reference TRBV19 and TRBJ1-2, reads DGGITQSPKYLFRKEGQNVTLSCEQNLNHDAMYWYRQDPGQGLRLIYYSQIVNDFQKGDIAEGYSVSREKKESFPLTVTSAQKNPTAFYLCASSHDRVSYGYTFGSGTRLTVV.